This T cell receptor (beta chain) was profiled in a study of cytomegalovirus exposure and HLA in healthy donors. Broader study findings: Beyond CMV serostatus, there was no information to go on about immune exposure. Later analysis associated a missense DCLRE1C variant with TCR beta V- and J-gene trimming. When a later analysis was performed, an Asian-associated ancestry cluster reportedly had fewer N-insertions than the approximately 700-donor mean. The study found most TCR sequences rare, yet found some public TCRs in many donors.

V shed 1 base, J shed 6 bases, and the junction held 1 base outside the gene matches. Germline loops: CDR1 SEHNR, CDR2 FQNEAQ (reference sequence). The CDR3 consists of 14 residues. The PCR used 60 Vbeta and 13 Jbeta primers. Sequencing used immunoSEQ multiplex PCR; TCRdb keeps in-frame clones, though not all of them. The sample carries more than 75,000 clones, 70% to 90% recorded once. Concerning this clone itself: Its antigen remains unknown.

The receptor comes from a woman aged 18-29 years in good health and CMV-seropositive. Sequencing input: PBMCs. The rearrangement joins TRBV7-9 to TRBJ2-7, with 12 bases identical to TRBD2. CDR3 loop: CASSLGGLAGEQYF. The CDR3 DNA reads as TGTGCCAGCAGCTTAGGGGGACTAGCGGGCGAGCAGTACTTC.